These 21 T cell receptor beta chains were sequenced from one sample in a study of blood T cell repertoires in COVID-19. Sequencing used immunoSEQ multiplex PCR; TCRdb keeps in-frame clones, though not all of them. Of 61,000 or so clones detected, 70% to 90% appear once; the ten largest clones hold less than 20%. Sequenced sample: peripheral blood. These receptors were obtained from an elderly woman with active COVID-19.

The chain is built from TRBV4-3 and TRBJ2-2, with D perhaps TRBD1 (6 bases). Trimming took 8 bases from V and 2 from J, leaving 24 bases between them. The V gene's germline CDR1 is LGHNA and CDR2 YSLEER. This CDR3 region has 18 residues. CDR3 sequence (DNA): TGCGCCAGCTCCTCGGAGAGACAGGCCCCTTTCAACACCGGGGAGCTGTTTTTT. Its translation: CASSSERQAPFNTGELFF.

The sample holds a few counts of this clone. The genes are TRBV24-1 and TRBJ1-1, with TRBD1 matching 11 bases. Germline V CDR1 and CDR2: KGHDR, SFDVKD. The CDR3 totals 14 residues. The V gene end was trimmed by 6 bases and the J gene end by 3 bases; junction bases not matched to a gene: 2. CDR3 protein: CATSPGQGDTEAFF. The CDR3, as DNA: TGTGCCACCAGTCCGGGACAGGGGGACACTGAAGCTTTCTTT.

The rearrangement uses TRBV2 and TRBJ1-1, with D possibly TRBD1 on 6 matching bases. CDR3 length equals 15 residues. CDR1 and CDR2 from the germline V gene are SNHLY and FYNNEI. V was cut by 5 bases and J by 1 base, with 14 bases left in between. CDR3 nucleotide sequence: TGTGCCAGCAGTCCGGACAGCGTATGGAACACTGAAGCTTTCTTT. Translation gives CASSPDSVWNTEAFF.

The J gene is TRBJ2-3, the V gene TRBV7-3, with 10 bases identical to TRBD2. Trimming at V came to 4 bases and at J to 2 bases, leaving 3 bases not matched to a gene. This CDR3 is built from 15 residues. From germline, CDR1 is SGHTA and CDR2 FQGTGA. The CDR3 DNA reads TGTGCCAGCAGCTCACTAGCGGGGCTCACAGATACGCAGTATTTT. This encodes CASSSLAGLTDTQYF.

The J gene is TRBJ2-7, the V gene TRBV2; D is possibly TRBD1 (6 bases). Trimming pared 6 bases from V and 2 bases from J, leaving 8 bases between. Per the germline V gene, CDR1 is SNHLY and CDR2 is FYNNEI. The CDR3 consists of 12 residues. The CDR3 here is CASSAGAYEQYF. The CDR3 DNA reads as TGTGCCAGCAGCGCAGGGGCCTACGAGCAGTACTTC.

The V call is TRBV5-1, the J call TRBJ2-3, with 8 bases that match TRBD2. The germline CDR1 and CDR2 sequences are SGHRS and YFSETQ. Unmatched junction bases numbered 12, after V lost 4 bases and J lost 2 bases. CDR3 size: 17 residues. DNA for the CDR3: TGCGCCAGCAGCCTCGGGGTGGCGGGAGGCCCCACAGATACGCAGTATTTT. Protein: CASSLGVAGGPTDTQYF.

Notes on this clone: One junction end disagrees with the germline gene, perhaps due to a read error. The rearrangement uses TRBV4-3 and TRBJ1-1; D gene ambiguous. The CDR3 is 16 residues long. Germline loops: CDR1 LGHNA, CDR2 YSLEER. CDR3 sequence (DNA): TGCACCAGCAGCCGCCTGCCGGGAACCATGAACACTGAAGCTTTCTTT. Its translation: CTSSRLPGTMNTEAFF.

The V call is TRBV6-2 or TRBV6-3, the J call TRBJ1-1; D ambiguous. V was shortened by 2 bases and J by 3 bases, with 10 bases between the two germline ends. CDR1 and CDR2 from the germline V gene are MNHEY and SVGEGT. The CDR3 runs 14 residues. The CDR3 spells CASSYASSYTEAFF. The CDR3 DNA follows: TGTGCCAGCAGTTACGCCAGTTCATACACTGAAGCTTTCTTT.

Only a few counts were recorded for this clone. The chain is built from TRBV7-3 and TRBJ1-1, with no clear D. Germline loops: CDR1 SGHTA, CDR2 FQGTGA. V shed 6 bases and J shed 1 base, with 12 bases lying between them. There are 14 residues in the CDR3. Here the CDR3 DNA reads TGTGCCAGCAGTCTAATTCCGGGGAACACTGAAGCTTTCTTT. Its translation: CASSLIPGNTEAFF. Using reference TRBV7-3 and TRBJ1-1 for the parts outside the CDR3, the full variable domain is GAGVSQTPSNKVTEKGKYVELRCDPISGHTALYWYRQSLGQGPEFLIYFQGTGAADDSGLPNDRFFAVRPEGSVSTLKIQRTERGDSAVYLCASSLIPGNTEAFFGQGTRLTVV.

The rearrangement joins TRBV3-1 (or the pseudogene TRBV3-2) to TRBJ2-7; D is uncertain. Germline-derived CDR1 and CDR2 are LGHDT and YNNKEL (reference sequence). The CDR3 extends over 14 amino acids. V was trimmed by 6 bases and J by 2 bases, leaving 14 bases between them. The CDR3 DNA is TGTGCCAGCAGTTATTTGACTTCAACCTACGAGCAGTACTTC. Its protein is CASSYLTSTYEQYF.

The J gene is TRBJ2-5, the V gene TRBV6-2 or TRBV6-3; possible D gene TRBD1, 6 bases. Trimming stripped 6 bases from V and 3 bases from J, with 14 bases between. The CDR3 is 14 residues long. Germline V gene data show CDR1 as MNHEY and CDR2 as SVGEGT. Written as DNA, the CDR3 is TGTGCCAGCAGACCTCGGGCAGGGGAAGAGACCCAGTACTTC. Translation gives CASRPRAGEETQYF.

CDR3 nucleotide sequence: TGTGCCAGCAGCTTTCAACTAGCCTACAATGAGCAGTTCTTC. Its protein is CASSFQLAYNEQFF. The chain carries TRBV7-8 and TRBJ2-1; TRBD2 might be the D (5 bases). Germline loops: CDR1 SGHVS, CDR2 FQNEAQ. CDR3 size: 14 residues. Trimming took off 3 bases at V and 2 bases at J, with 8 bases between the two ends.

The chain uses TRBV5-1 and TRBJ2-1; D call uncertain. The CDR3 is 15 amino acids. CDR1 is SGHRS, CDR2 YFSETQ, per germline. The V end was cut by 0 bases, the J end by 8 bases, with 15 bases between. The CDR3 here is CASSLGVSGKDEQFF. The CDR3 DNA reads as TGCGCCAGCAGCTTGGGAGTCTCGGGTAAGGATGAGCAGTTCTTC.

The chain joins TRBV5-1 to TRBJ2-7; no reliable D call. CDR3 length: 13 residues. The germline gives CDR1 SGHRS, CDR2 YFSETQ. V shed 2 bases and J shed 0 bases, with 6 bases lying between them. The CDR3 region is CASSFHSSYEQYF. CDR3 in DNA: TGCGCCAGCAGCTTTCACAGCTCCTACGAGCAGTACTTC.

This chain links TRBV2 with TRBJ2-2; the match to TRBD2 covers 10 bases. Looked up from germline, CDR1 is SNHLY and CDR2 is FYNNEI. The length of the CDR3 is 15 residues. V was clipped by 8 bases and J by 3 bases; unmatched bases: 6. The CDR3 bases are TGTGCCAGCGGGAGGCTAGCGGGGGACACCGGGGAGCTGTTTTTT. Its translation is CASGRLAGDTGELFF. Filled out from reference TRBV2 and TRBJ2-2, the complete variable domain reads EPEVTQTPSHQVTQMGQEVILRCVPISNHLYFYWYRQILGQKVEFLVSFYNNEISEKSEIFDDQFSVERPDGSNFTLKIRSTKLEDSAMYFCASGRLAGDTGELFFGEGSRLTVL.

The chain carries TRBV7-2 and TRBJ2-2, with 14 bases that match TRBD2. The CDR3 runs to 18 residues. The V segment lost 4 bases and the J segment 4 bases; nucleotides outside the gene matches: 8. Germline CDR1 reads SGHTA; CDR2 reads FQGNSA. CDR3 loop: CASSSGLAGVYSTGELFF. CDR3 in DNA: TGTGCCAGCAGCTCGGGACTAGCGGGGGTATATAGCACCGGGGAGCTGTTTTTT.

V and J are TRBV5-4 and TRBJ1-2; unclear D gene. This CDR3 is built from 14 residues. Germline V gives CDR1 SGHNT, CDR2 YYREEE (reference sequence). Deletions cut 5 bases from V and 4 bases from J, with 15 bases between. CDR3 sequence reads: CASRPGEDAYGYTF. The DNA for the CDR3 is TGTGCCAGCAGGCCGGGAGAAGACGCCTATGGCTACACCTTC.

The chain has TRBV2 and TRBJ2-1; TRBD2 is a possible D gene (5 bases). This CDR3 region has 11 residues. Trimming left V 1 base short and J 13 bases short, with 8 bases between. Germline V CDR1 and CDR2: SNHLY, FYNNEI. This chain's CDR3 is CASSEDGIQFF. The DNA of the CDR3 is TGTGCCAGCAGTGAAGACGGGATACAGTTCTTC.

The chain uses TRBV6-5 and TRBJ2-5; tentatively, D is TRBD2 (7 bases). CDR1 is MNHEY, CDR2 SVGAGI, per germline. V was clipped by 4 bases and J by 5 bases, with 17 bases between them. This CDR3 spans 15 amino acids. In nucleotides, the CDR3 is TGTGCCAGCAGTTTGGAGGGGGGGCCTGGGGAGACCCAGTACTTC. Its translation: CASSLEGGPGETQYF.

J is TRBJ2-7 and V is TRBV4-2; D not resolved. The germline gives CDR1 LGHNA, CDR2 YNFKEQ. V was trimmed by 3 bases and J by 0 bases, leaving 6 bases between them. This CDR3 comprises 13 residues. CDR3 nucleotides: TGTGCCAGCAGCCACGACTCCTCCTACGAGCAGTACTTC. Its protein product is CASSHDSSYEQYF.

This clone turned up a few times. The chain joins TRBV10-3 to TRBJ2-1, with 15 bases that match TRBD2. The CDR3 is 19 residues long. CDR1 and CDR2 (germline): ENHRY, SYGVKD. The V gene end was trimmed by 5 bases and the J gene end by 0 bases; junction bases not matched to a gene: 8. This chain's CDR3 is CAISPPGLAGGPSYNEQFF. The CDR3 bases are TGTGCCATCAGTCCCCCGGGACTAGCGGGGGGCCCCTCCTACAATGAGCAGTTCTTC.